Following are 15 T cell receptor beta chains from one sample sequenced in a study of T cell clonotyping in hematopoietic cell transplantation. Method: immunoSEQ multiplex PCR; TCRdb's copy keeps in-frame clones and lacks some. The sample consists of roughly 12,000 clones, roughly 50% of them appearing once. Sequences were obtained from peripheral blood mononuclear cells. The receptors derive from a man between 45 and 60 years old in good health. Some clones in this sample may be carry-over from other donors' samples.

The chain couples TRBV9 to TRBJ2-7; TRBD1 is a possible D gene (6 bases). Trimming shortened V by 2 bases and J by 2 bases, and 14 bases separated the two germline ends. Looked up from germline, CDR1 is SGDLS and CDR2 is YYNGEE. CDR3 length equals 15 residues. CDR3 bases: TGTGCCAGCAGCGTCGAGGCTGGACAGCCCTACGAGCAGTACTTC. Amino acids: CASSVEAGQPYEQYF.

The rearrangement links TRBV6-6 to TRBJ1-1; D gene uncertain. V was cut by 8 bases and J by 6 bases, with 13 bases left in between. The CDR3 has 12 amino acids. The germline CDR1 and CDR2 sequences are MNHNY and SVGAGI (reference sequence). CDR3 coding DNA: TGTGCCAGCGAGGGTGGTAGCTCTGAAGCTTTCTTT. Translation gives CASEGGSSEAFF.

The chain is built from TRBV2 and TRBJ2-7; 9 bases align to TRBD1. CDR3 size: 13 residues. Germline CDR1 and CDR2: SNHLY and FYNNEI. J gave up 6 bases and V 3 bases, and 3 bases lay outside the gene matches. The CDR3 DNA is TGTGCCAGCAGTGACGGGACAGGGCTCGAGCAGTACTTC. Translating it yields CASSDGTGLEQYF. The entire variable domain, with the rest obtained from reference TRBV2 and TRBJ2-7, is as follows: EPEVTQTPSHQVTQMGQEVILRCVPISNHLYFYWYRQILGQKVEFLVSFYNNEISEKSEIFDDQFSVERPDGSNFTLKIRSTKLEDSAMYFCASSDGTGLEQYFGPGTRLTVT.

V gene TRBV4-1 combines with J gene TRBJ2-7; D unclear. The CDR3 extends over 14 amino acids. Germline lookup yields CDR1 MGHRA and CDR2 YSYEKL. With 8 bases removed from V and 2 bases from J, the gap between germline ends came to 16 bases. The CDR3 region is CASRDPGDPYEQYF. In DNA, the CDR3 is TGCGCCAGCCGTGATCCAGGAGACCCCTACGAGCAGTACTTC.

This clone was seen only a few times. This chain connects TRBV28 to TRBJ2-7, with D unresolved. The CDR3 has 11 amino acids. Germline V gene data show CDR1 as MDHEN and CDR2 as SYDVKM. V lost 6 bases and J 4 bases, leaving 7 bases between the germline ends. The CDR3 nucleotides are TGTGCCAGCAGGGGATGGTACGAGCAGTACTTC. Translating it yields CASRGWYEQYF.

In its sample, this clone was seen a few times. The chain is built from TRBV30 and TRBJ1-1; TRBD1 agrees at 7 bases. With V trimmed by 3 bases and J by 3 bases, 13 bases remained unmatched. Germline V lookup: CDR1 GTSNPN, CDR2 SVGIG (reference sequence). CDR3 length: 16 amino acids. CDR3 in DNA: TGTGCCTGGAGAAGGGGGCCGCTGCTCGCTGACACTGAAGCTTTCTTT. Amino acid sequence: CAWRRGPLLADTEAFF.

This clone appeared a few times. This rearrangement joins TRBV27 to TRBJ2-1; 8 nucleotides line up with TRBD1. The J segment lost 4 bases and the V segment lost 5 bases, leaving 7 bases of the junction unmatched. There are 15 residues in the CDR3. Germline CDR1 is MNHEY and CDR2 is SMNVEV (reference sequence). Here the CDR3 reads CASSNRDRSYNEQFF. The CDR3 DNA sequence: TGTGCCAGCAGTAACCGGGACAGGTCATACAATGAGCAGTTCTTC.

The chain combines TRBV30 with TRBJ1-1, with TRBD1 as a possible D gene (5 bases). V was shortened by 5 bases and J by 4 bases, with 29 bases between the two germline ends. The CDR3 contains 18 residues. Germline CDR1 and CDR2: GTSNPN and SVGIG (reference sequence). The CDR3 region is CAWGERPRDVWWGTEAFF. In DNA, the CDR3 is TGTGCCTGGGGGGAACGTCCCCGGGACGTGTGGTGGGGCACTGAAGCTTTCTTT.

The chain couples TRBV19 to TRBJ1-5; D is undetermined. V dropped 5 bases and J dropped 4 bases, with 9 bases sitting between them. The CDR3 consists of 13 residues. Germline V lookup: CDR1 LNHDA, CDR2 SQIVND (reference sequence). CDR3 nucleotides: TGTGCCAGTAGTGATCCGGGGAATCAGCCCCAGCATTTT. Protein: CASSDPGNQPQHF.

The V and J genes are TRBV5-6 and TRBJ2-5, with 13 bases fitting TRBD2. This CDR3 has 17 amino acids. Trimming removed 7 bases from V and 2 bases from J; junction bases left unmatched: 11. CDR1 and CDR2 (germline): SGHDT, YYEEEE. In DNA form, the CDR3 reads TGTGCCAGCGGACCGGTTGGACTAGCGGGAGTTCAAGAGACCCAGTACTTC. Protein sequence: CASGPVGLAGVQETQYF.

Turning to this clone: The junction departs from germline at one end; a sequencing error may be responsible. The chain carries TRBV30 and TRBJ2-1; 7 bases are a match to TRBD1. CDR3 size: 13 residues. Germline CDR1 is GTSNPN and CDR2 is SVGIG (reference sequence). The CDR3, as DNA: TGTGTCTGGACCTTTAGTTTGGGACAGGAGCAGTTCTTC. Translated: CVWTFSLGQEQFF.

This clone was counted only a few times. The gene calls are TRBV28 and TRBJ1-5; D gene ambiguous. V was trimmed by 5 bases and J by 7 bases, leaving 6 bases between them. Germline CDR1 and CDR2: MDHEN and SYDVKM. This CDR3 contains 11 residues. The CDR3 is CASSTWQPQHF. The CDR3 DNA reads TGTGCCAGCAGTACGTGGCAGCCCCAGCATTTT. Variable domain in full (rest from reference TRBV28 and TRBJ1-5): DVKVTQSSRYLVKRTGEKVFLECVQDMDHENMFWYRQDPGLGLRLIYFSYDVKMKEKGDIPEGYSVSREKKERFSLILESASTNQTSMYLCASSTWQPQHFGDGTRLSIL.

The chain links TRBV25-1 to TRBJ1-4, with D maybe TRBD1 (5 bases). V was pared by 6 bases and J by 3 bases, with 11 bases between. The CDR3 contains 14 residues. Looked up from germline, CDR1 is MGHDK and CDR2 is SYGVNS. The CDR3 is CASSPGAANEKLFF. The CDR3 nucleotides read TGTGCCAGCAGCCCCGGGGCAGCTAATGAAAAACTGTTTTTT.

The chain has TRBV15 and TRBJ1-1, with D possibly TRBD1 on 6 matching bases. V dropped 0 bases and J dropped 6 bases, with 11 bases sitting between them. The CDR3 runs 14 residues. Looked up from germline, CDR1 is LNHNV and CDR2 is YYDKDF (reference sequence). CDR3 amino acids: CATSRDFGTSEAFF. The CDR3 DNA sequence: TGTGCCACCAGCAGAGATTTTGGGACATCTGAAGCTTTCTTT.

This chain joins TRBV7-2 and TRBJ2-1; D ambiguous. Trimming left V 5 bases short and J 2 bases short, with 13 bases between. Germline V gene sequence: CDR1 SGHTA, CDR2 FQGNSA. This CDR3 region has 15 residues. The CDR3 DNA sequence: TGTGCCAGCAGCCGGCCGTCGAGCCCCTACAATGAGCAGTTCTTC. Protein sequence: CASSRPSSPYNEQFF.